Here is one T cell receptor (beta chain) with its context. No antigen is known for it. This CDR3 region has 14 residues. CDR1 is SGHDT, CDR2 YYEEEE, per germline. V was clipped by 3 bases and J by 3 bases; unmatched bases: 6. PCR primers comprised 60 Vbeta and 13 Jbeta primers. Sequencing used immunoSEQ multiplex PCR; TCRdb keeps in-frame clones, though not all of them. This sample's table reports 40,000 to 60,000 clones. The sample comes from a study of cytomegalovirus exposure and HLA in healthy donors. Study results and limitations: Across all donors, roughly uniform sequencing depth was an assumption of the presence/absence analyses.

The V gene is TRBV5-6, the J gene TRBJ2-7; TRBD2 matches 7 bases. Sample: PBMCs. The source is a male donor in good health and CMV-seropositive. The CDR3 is CASSSGLEGYEQYF. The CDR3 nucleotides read TGTGCCAGCAGCTCTGGACTAGAAGGCTACGAGCAGTACTTC.